This entry lists 17 T cell receptor beta chains sequenced from one sample in a study of PD-1 blockade in classical Hodgkin lymphoma. The data were produced by immunoSEQ multiplex PCR, yet TCRdb's version contains in-frame clones alone and is incomplete. The sample lists about 19,000 clones, roughly 85% occurring once. There was relapse after autologous stem cell transplantation in every patient, and there was variation in brentuximab vedotin exposure. The sample consisted of peripheral blood mononuclear cells (PBMCs), taken before the second cycle of nivolumab. The receptors here all came from a human donor with classical Hodgkin lymphoma.

This chain links TRBV9 with TRBJ2-1; D possibly uses TRBD1 or TRBD2 (6 bases each). Germline V gives CDR1 SGDLS, CDR2 YYNGEE. Trimming shortened V by 0 bases and J by 7 bases, and 11 bases separated the two germline ends. The CDR3 spans 14 residues. CDR3 residues: CASSVEPGANEQFF. As DNA, the CDR3 is TGTGCCAGCAGCGTAGAGCCGGGGGCGAATGAGCAGTTCTTC.

V is TRBV7-9 and J is TRBJ1-2; D may be TRBD1 (5 bases). In germline, CDR1 is SEHNR, CDR2 FQNEAQ (reference sequence). Deletions cut 2 bases from V and 6 bases from J, with 10 bases between. The CDR3 extends over 13 amino acids. The DNA of the CDR3 is TGTGCCAGCAGCTTACAGGGTGTCCATGGCTACACCTTC. Protein product: CASSLQGVHGYTF.

V is TRBV18 and J is TRBJ1-6; the D gene is possibly TRBD1 (5 bases). In germline, CDR1 is KGHSH, CDR2 LQKENI. Trimming left V 4 bases short and J 2 bases short, with 18 bases between. This CDR3 region has 18 residues. The chain's CDR3 is CASSRVRVPITYNSPLHF. CDR3 sequence (DNA): TGTGCCAGCTCACGGGTCAGGGTCCCGATAACCTATAATTCACCCCTCCACTTT. The full variable domain, rest sourced from reference TRBV18 and TRBJ1-6, is NAGVMQNPRHLVRRRGQEARLRCSPMKGHSHVYWYRQLPEEGLKFMVYLQKENIIDESGMPKERFSAEFPKEGPSILRIQQVVRGDSAAYFCASSRVRVPITYNSPLHFGNGTRLTVT.

This clone was seen once. V is TRBV5-1 and J is TRBJ2-3; TRBD2 is a possible D gene (5 bases). The V gene's germline CDR1 is SGHRS and CDR2 YFSETQ. The V and J ends lost 7 bases and 2 bases respectively, with 14 bases between them. This CDR3 is 14 amino acids long. The CDR3 DNA follows: TGCGCCAGCGCGGCGGGCGGTCTCACAGATACGCAGTATTTT. Translation gives CASAAGGLTDTQYF.

The chain carries TRBV9 and TRBJ1-1; D gene unclear. This CDR3 is built from 14 residues. The V end was cut by 4 bases, the J end by 4 bases, with 14 bases between. Germline V CDR1 and CDR2: SGDLS, YYNGEE. CDR3 amino acids: CASSPPPRGTEAFF. CDR3 DNA sequence: TGTGCCAGCAGCCCTCCTCCGAGAGGCACTGAAGCTTTCTTT.

This sequence joins TRBV30 and TRBJ2-7; 7 bases align to TRBD1. The CDR3 contains 15 residues. Germline V gives CDR1 GTSNPN, CDR2 SVGIG (reference sequence). The ends lost 3 bases at V and 5 bases at J; junction bases unmatched: 13. The CDR3 DNA follows: TGTGCCTGGAGCCCCAGTGACAGGGTCAGCAACGAGCAGTACTTC. Its protein product is CAWSPSDRVSNEQYF. The entire variable domain, with the rest obtained from reference TRBV30 and TRBJ2-7, is as follows: SQTIHQWPATLVQPVGSPLSLECTVEGTSNPNLYWYRQAAGRGLQLLFYSVGIGQISSEVPQNLSASRPQDRQFILSSKKLLLSDSGFYLCAWSPSDRVSNEQYFGPGTRLTVT.

The chain carries TRBV5-1 and TRBJ1-1, with D unresolved. The V and J ends lost 1 base and 3 bases respectively, with 7 bases between them. This CDR3 is 13 amino acids long. The V gene's germline CDR1 is SGHRS and CDR2 YFSETQ. The CDR3 loop reads CASSLMEDTEAFF. In DNA, the CDR3 is TGCGCCAGCAGCTTGATGGAGGACACTGAAGCTTTCTTT.

The sample holds a few counts of this clone. The chain couples TRBV5-1 to TRBJ1-4; possibly TRBD1 for D (5 bases). CDR1 and CDR2 from the germline V gene are SGHRS and YFSETQ. This CDR3 is 14 amino acids long. Trimming took 4 bases from V and 4 from J, leaving 11 bases between them. CDR3 loop: CASSGGFDNEKLFF. Written as DNA, the CDR3 is TGCGCCAGCAGCGGGGGGTTTGATAATGAAAAACTGTTTTTT.

V gene TRBV7-9 combines with J gene TRBJ1-1; D might be TRBD1 (5 bases). This CDR3 spans 15 amino acids. CDR1 is SEHNR, CDR2 FQNEAQ, per germline (reference sequence). Trimming took off 3 bases at V and 4 bases at J, with 15 bases between the two ends. In nucleotides, the CDR3 is TGTGCCAGCAGCTTGGGTAGTGGGGCCATCACTGAAGCTTTCTTT. This sequence encodes CASSLGSGAITEAFF. Full variable domain (rest looked up from reference TRBV7-9 and TRBJ1-1): DTGVSQNPRHKITKRGQNVTFRCDPISEHNRLYWYRQTLGQGPEFLTYFQNEAQLEKSRLLSDRFSAERPKGSFSTLEIQRTEQGDSAMYLCASSLGSGAITEAFFGQGTRLTVV.

The CDR3 region is CASTTRAGDNSPLHF. For the CDR3, the DNA is TGCGCCAGCACGACAAGGGCAGGGGATAATTCACCCCTCCACTTT. V gene TRBV5-1 combines with J gene TRBJ1-6, with D maybe TRBD1 (6 bases). This CDR3 region has 15 residues. Looked up from germline, CDR1 is SGHRS and CDR2 is YFSETQ. V lost 6 bases and J lost 5, with 15 bases in between.

The chain has TRBV5-1 and TRBJ2-3; unclear D gene. V lost 6 bases and J 2 bases, leaving 13 bases between the germline ends. Germline CDR1 and CDR2: SGHRS and YFSETQ. The CDR3 spans 14 residues. CDR3 amino acids: CASTANPDTDTQYF. CDR3 nucleotide sequence: TGCGCCAGCACCGCTAACCCCGACACAGATACGCAGTATTTT.

This chain joins TRBV6-1 and TRBJ1-4; D is uncertain. The CDR3 covers 15 residues. V was cut by 6 bases and J by 4 bases, with 15 bases left in between. The germline V gene has CDR1 MNHNS and CDR2 SASEGT. This chain's CDR3 is CASSATVGVNEKLFF. The CDR3, as DNA: TGTGCCAGCAGCGCCACTGTAGGTGTTAATGAAAAACTGTTTTTT.

The chain links TRBV4-1 to TRBJ1-6; possible D gene TRBD1, 6 bases. V was trimmed by 4 bases and J by 7 bases, leaving 11 bases between them. Germline CDR1 is MGHRA and CDR2 is YSYEKL. CDR3 length: 14 residues. The CDR3 loop reads CASSPGAWNSPLHF. For the CDR3, the DNA is TGCGCCAGCAGCCCGGGGGCGTGGAATTCACCCCTCCACTTT.

The chain combines TRBV4-1 with TRBJ2-2; the D gene is possibly TRBD1 (6 bases). The CDR3 is 17 residues long. The V end was cut by 1 base, the J end by 7 bases, with 19 bases between. Germline V gene lookup returns CDR1 MGHRA and CDR2 YSYEKL. The CDR3 loop reads CASSQAFSTGSVGELFF. CDR3 DNA sequence: TGCGCCAGCAGCCAAGCGTTTTCCACAGGGAGCGTCGGGGAGCTGTTTTTT.

A remark on this clone: At one end, the junction sequence differs from germline, possibly due to a read error. The chain employs TRBV7-9 and TRBJ2-7, with TRBD1 matching over 11 bases. This CDR3 has 17 residues. CDR1 is SEHNR, CDR2 FQNEAQ, per germline (reference sequence). CDR3 sequence (DNA): TGTGCCAGCAGATTAGGATCGGGACAGGGGGAAGGCTACGAGCAGTACTTC. Its protein product is CASRLGSGQGEGYEQYF.

The chain employs TRBV5-1 and TRBJ1-1; a possible D gene is TRBD1 (5 bases). V was pared by 7 bases and J by 2 bases, with 15 bases between. The CDR3 length is 14 residues. The germline CDR1 and CDR2 sequences are SGHRS and YFSETQ. The CDR3 sequence is CASGTGTSNTEAFF. CDR3 nucleotide sequence: TGCGCCAGCGGAACCGGGACCAGTAACACTGAAGCTTTCTTT.

The rearrangement joins TRBV6-5 to TRBJ1-1; TRBD1 agrees at 8 bases. The CDR3 consists of 14 residues. In germline, CDR1 is MNHEY, CDR2 SVGAGI. The J segment lost 1 base and the V segment lost 6 bases, leaving 4 bases of the junction unmatched. The chain's CDR3 is CASRRTGTNTEAFF. The DNA of the CDR3 is TGTGCCAGCAGACGGACAGGGACGAACACTGAAGCTTTCTTT.